A selection of T cell receptor beta chains follows, all from one sample in a study of cytomegalovirus exposure and HLA in healthy donors. Sequencing was performed with immunoSEQ multiplex PCR; in TCRdb, only in-frame clones are kept and a portion is missing. The profile shows 100,000 or so clones, about 88% of them singletons. Source material: PBMCs. The receptor source for this set is a woman aged 18-29 years in good health and CMV-seropositive. The CDR3 runs from the conserved cysteine through the conserved F or W. The order of the fields is clone size, J gene, V gene, D gene, CDR3 protein, CDR3 DNA. The D gene is left open where the match is weak. Clone sizes are given selectively: once, few, many, or a class where the clone is expanded.

size: .; J: TRBJ2-3; V: TRBV5-1; D: TRBD2; CDR3: CASSLVPPGLAGATDTQYF; DNA: TGCGCCAGCAGCTTGGTACCCCCGGGACTAGCGGGAGCTACGGATACGCAGTATTTT
size: few; J: TRBJ2-2; V: TRBV5-4; D: TRBD2; CDR3: CASSLDSGVTGELFF; DNA: TGTGCCAGCAGCTTGGATAGCGGGGTCACCGGGGAGCTGTTTTTT
size: .; J: TRBJ1-5; V: TRBV28; D: .; CDR3: CASSLQGNSNQPQHF; DNA: TGTGCCAGCAGTTTACAGGGGAATAGCAATCAGCCCCAGCATTTT
size: .; J: TRBJ2-7; V: TRBV28; D: .; CDR3: CASSFHYEQYF; DNA: TGTGCCAGCAGTTTCCACTACGAGCAGTACTTC
size: .; J: TRBJ1-6; V: TRBV28; D: TRBD1; CDR3: CASSPLDRGYSPLHF; DNA: TGTGCCAGCAGTCCCCTGGACAGGGGTTATTCACCCCTCCACTTT
size: .; J: TRBJ2-3; V: TRBV7-8; D: .; CDR3: CASNRGTAGTQYF; DNA: TGTGCCAGCAACCGGGGGACTGCAGGTACGCAGTATTTT
size: few; J: TRBJ1-5; V: TRBV6-5; D: TRBD1; CDR3: CASSYSLTGNQPQHF; DNA: TGTGCCAGCAGTTACTCCTTGACAGGGAATCAGCCCCAGCATTTT
size: .; J: TRBJ2-5; V: TRBV15; D: .; CDR3: CATSRAFADQETQYF; DNA: TGTGCCACCAGCAGGGCCTTCGCGGACCAAGAGACCCAGTACTTC
size: .; J: TRBJ2-5; V: TRBV11-2; D: .; CDR3: CASSQNRGAQETQYF; DNA: TGTGCCAGCAGCCAGAATCGGGGGGCCCAAGAGACCCAGTACTTC
size: once; J: TRBJ1-3; V: TRBV30; D: .; CDR3: CAWSVRGASGNTIYF; DNA: TGTGCCTGGAGTGTACGCGGGGCTTCTGGAAACACCATATATTTT
size: .; J: TRBJ2-5; V: TRBV27; D: TRBD1; CDR3: CASSPLPGQGAQETQYF; DNA: TGTGCCAGCAGTCCTCTTCCGGGACAGGGGGCGCAAGAGACCCAGTACTTC
size: once; J: TRBJ2-2; V: TRBV7-3; D: .; CDR3: CASSLSRDLVNTGELFF; DNA: TGTGCCAGCAGCCTTAGTAGGGACTTGGTGAACACCGGGGAGCTGTTTTTT
size: .; J: TRBJ1-2; V: TRBV30; D: .; CDR3: CAWSVRGKGYTF; DNA: TGTGCCTGGAGTGTACGCGGGAAGGGCTACACCTTC
size: .; J: TRBJ1-3; V: TRBV7-2; D: .; CDR3: CASSNPAAGSGNTIYF; DNA: TGTGCCAGCAGCAACCCGGCGGCGGGGTCTGGAAACACCATATATTTT
size: .; J: TRBJ2-7; V: TRBV27; D: .; CDR3: CASSLSLEGGEQYF; DNA: TGTGCCAGCAGTTTATCTCTGGAGGGAGGCGAGCAGTACTTC
size: .; J: TRBJ1-5; V: TRBV15; D: .; CDR3: CATSRGRGTQHF; DNA: TGTGCCACCAGCAGGGGGCGCGGGACCCAGCATTTT
size: .; J: TRBJ1-1; V: TRBV7-9; D: .; CDR3: CASSFSSTEAFF; DNA: TGTGCCAGCAGCTTTTCGAGTACTGAAGCTTTCTTT
size: .; J: TRBJ2-2; V: TRBV18; D: .; CDR3: CASSPQGSTGELFF; DNA: TGTGCCAGCTCACCTCAGGGGAGCACCGGGGAGCTGTTTTTT
size: once; J: TRBJ2-7; V: TRBV5-1; D: .; CDR3: CASSSGTPYEQYF; DNA: TGCGCCAGCAGTTCCGGGACTCCTTACGAGCAGTACTTC
size: .; J: TRBJ1-3; V: TRBV28; D: TRBD1; CDR3: CASSLDRGSGNTIYF; DNA: TGTGCCAGCAGCCTAGACAGGGGCTCTGGAAACACCATATATTTT
size: .; J: TRBJ2-7; V: TRBV9; D: TRBD1; CDR3: CASSAGQGPIYEQYF; DNA: TGTGCCAGCAGCGCCGGACAGGGGCCGATATACGAGCAGTACTTC
size: .; J: TRBJ1-1; V: TRBV5-1; D: TRBD1; CDR3: CASSLGGTGWNTEAFF; DNA: TGCGCCAGCAGCTTGGGGGGGACAGGATGGAACACTGAAGCTTTCTTT
size: .; J: TRBJ1-2; V: TRBV2; D: TRBD1; CDR3: CASRDPGQGSDYGYTF; DNA: TGTGCCAGCAGAGACCCGGGACAGGGCTCTGACTATGGCTACACCTTC
size: once; J: TRBJ2-7; V: TRBV11-3; D: TRBD2; CDR3: CASSSGRGLAYEQYF; DNA: TGTGCCAGCAGCTCCGGTAGGGGACTAGCTTACGAGCAGTACTTC
size: .; J: TRBJ2-3; V: TRBV19; D: TRBD1; CDR3: CATRGLFTDTQYF; DNA: TGTGCCACCAGGGGGCTCTTCACAGATACGCAGTATTTT
size: .; J: TRBJ2-2; V: TRBV5-4; D: .; CDR3: CASSLRQNTGELFF; DNA: TGTGCCAGCAGCTTGCGACAGAACACCGGGGAGCTGTTTTTT
size: .; J: TRBJ1-5; V: TRBV7-2; D: .; CDR3: CASSLALGHNQPQHF; DNA: TGTGCCAGCAGCTTAGCCTTGGGGCACAATCAGCCCCAGCATTTT
size: .; J: TRBJ2-1; V: TRBV9; D: TRBD2; CDR3: CASSPGTNYNEQFF; DNA: TGTGCCAGCAGCCCAGGGACTAACTACAATGAGCAGTTCTTC
size: .; J: TRBJ1-2; V: TRBV2; D: TRBD1; CDR3: CASRGGSTGVGGYTF; DNA: TGTGCCAGCAGGGGAGGCTCGACAGGGGTCGGGGGCTACACCTTC
size: once; J: TRBJ2-2; V: TRBV28; D: TRBD2; CDR3: CASSERETVTGELFF; DNA: TGTGCCAGCAGTGAGCGGGAGACGGTCACCGGGGAGCTGTTTTTT